Below are 8 T cell receptor beta chains sequenced from a single sample in a study of human T cells and chemical hapten exposure. TCRdb redid the calling of the RACE reads with MiXCR, one entry per CDR3 protein. The sample has over 300,000 distinct CDR3 sequences; 4.5% to 5.5% are singletons. Time point noted: pre-sensitization, week 0. The treatment is: therapeutic diphenylcyclopropenone sensitization with weekly scalp DPC. The sequencing here drew on whole blood, taken in connection with sensitization to the hapten diphenylcyclopropenone (DPC). Receptors originate from a woman in her fifties or sixties with alopecia areata. Some clones in this sample may be carry-over from other donors' samples.

The chain has TRBV3-1 and TRBJ2-7; D is possibly TRBD1 or TRBD2 (6 bases each). Per the germline V gene, CDR1 is LGHDT and CDR2 is YNNKEL (reference sequence). The V end was cut by 0 bases, the J end by 3 bases, with 12 bases between. This CDR3 has 15 residues. CDR3 bases: TGTGCCAGCAGCCAAGAGGGGGGCAGGGACTACGAGCAGTACTTC. This gives the protein CASSQEGGRDYEQYF.

This clonotype has at least ten counts. The genes are TRBV11-2 and TRBJ2-1; 13 bases are a match to TRBD2. The CDR3 totals 17 residues. The V gene's germline CDR1 is SGHAT and CDR2 FQNNGV. V dropped 5 bases and J dropped 0; count of bases not matched to a gene: 4. Here the CDR3 reads CASSPWTSGSSYNEQFF. As DNA, the CDR3 is TGTGCCAGCAGCCCATGGACTAGCGGGAGCTCCTACAATGAGCAGTTCTTC.

The table lists this clonotype with a few counts. The chain is built from TRBV20-1 and TRBJ2-7; 11 nucleotides line up with TRBD2. The germline gives CDR1 DFQATT, CDR2 SNEGSKA (reference sequence). The CDR3 runs to 15 residues. V was pared by 0 bases and J by 2 bases, with 3 bases of the junction left unmatched. The CDR3 nucleotides are TGCAGTGCTAGAGAAGCTAGCGGGGGGACCTACGAGCAGTACTTC. Translating gives CSAREASGGTYEQYF.

In its sample, this clonotype was seen many times. The V call is TRBV20-1, the J call TRBJ2-3; 8 positions agree with TRBD2. CDR3 length: 14 amino acids. Germline V gene lookup returns CDR1 DFQATT and CDR2 SNEGSKA (reference sequence). V gave up 3 bases and J gave up 4 bases; unmatched junction bases: 6. This chain's CDR3 is CSASIGGGPDTQYF. CDR3 sequence (DNA): TGCAGTGCTAGTATCGGGGGGGGTCCAGATACGCAGTATTTT.

This chain links TRBV4-1 with TRBJ2-2; TRBD2 agrees at 7 bases. Per germline, CDR1 MGHRA and CDR2 YSYEKL. This CDR3 region has 15 residues. J was trimmed by 4 bases and V by 5 bases; bases with no gene match: 7. CDR3 amino acids: CASSSWTSGTGELFF. The CDR3 nucleotides are TGCGCCAGCAGCTCTTGGACTAGTGGCACCGGGGAGCTGTTTTTT.

This clonotype appeared a few times. The V and J genes are TRBV12-3 or TRBV12-4 and TRBJ1-2; 11 bases align to TRBD1. Trimming cost V 6 bases and J 2 bases; bases outside gene matches: 5. CDR3 length equals 15 residues. CDR3 residues: CASRLGQGVNYGYTF. Here the CDR3 DNA reads TGTGCCAGCAGACTGGGACAGGGGGTGAACTATGGCTACACCTTC.

V is TRBV7-9 and J is TRBJ1-4; D is undetermined. CDR1 is SEHNR and CDR2 is FQNEAQ in the germline V gene (reference sequence). Trimming took 6 bases from V and 10 from J, leaving 12 bases between them. This CDR3 has 12 residues. Here the CDR3 reads CASRSGAAKLFF. In nucleotides, the CDR3 is TGTGCCAGCAGATCAGGAGCGGCAAAACTGTTTTTT.

The chain joins TRBV28 to TRBJ1-4; D remains ambiguous. This CDR3 has 15 residues. Trimming removed 2 bases from V and 1 base from J, with 8 bases in between. Germline assignment: CDR1 MDHEN and CDR2 SYDVKM. The CDR3 nucleotides are TGTGCCAGCAGTTTAATGACCGGAACTAATGAAAAACTGTTTTTT. It encodes CASSLMTGTNEKLFF.